Listed below are T cell receptor beta chains from one sample, sequenced in a study of post-analysis software for immune sequencing data. One entry per CDR3 protein results from TCRdb running MiXCR on the PCR reads. Here the sample spans some 500,000 distinct CDR3 sequences, over 35% being singletons. The sequencing sample was made of blood. The receptors were sampled from a girl between 5 and 17 years old with multiple sclerosis. Both conserved end residues are part of each CDR3. The D gene is left open where the match is weak. The size entry is marked missing in some rows and otherwise reads once, few, many or a size class.

j_call: TRBJ2-6
v_call: TRBV29-1
clone_size: few
d_call: NA
cdr3_nt: TGCAGCGTCGCCCTAGGCTCTGGGGCCAACGTCCTGACTTTC
cdr3_aa: CSVALGSGANVLTF

j_call: TRBJ2-7
v_call: TRBV20-1
clone_size: NA
d_call: TRBD2
cdr3_nt: TGCAGTGCAAACGCACTAGCGGAGAATCTCTACGAGCAGTACTTC
cdr3_aa: CSANALAENLYEQYF

j_call: TRBJ2-5
v_call: TRBV15
clone_size: NA
d_call: TRBD2
cdr3_nt: TGTGCCACCAGTACTACCGGGACTACAGTGGAATGGAAGACCCAGTACTTC
cdr3_aa: CATSTTGTTVEWKTQYF

j_call: TRBJ2-2
v_call: TRBV5-8
clone_size: NA
d_call: NA
cdr3_nt: TGTGCCAGCAGCCGACTAGCGAACACCGGGGAGCTGTTTTTT
cdr3_aa: CASSRLANTGELFF

j_call: TRBJ2-5
v_call: TRBV20-1
clone_size: NA
d_call: NA
cdr3_nt: TGCAGTGCTAGAAGCCCGATCGGGGTGCCTGTTGGAGAGACCCAGTACTTC
cdr3_aa: CSARSPIGVPVGETQYF

j_call: TRBJ2-5
v_call: TRBV9
clone_size: NA
d_call: NA
cdr3_nt: TGTGCCAGCAGCGTAGGCGGGGGCGGGATCCAAGAGACCCCGTACTTC
cdr3_aa: CASSVGGGGIQETPYF

j_call: TRBJ2-3
v_call: TRBV27
clone_size: once
d_call: NA
cdr3_nt: TGTGCCAGCAGTCCGGAGGGCGCGAGCACAGATACGCAGTATTTT
cdr3_aa: CASSPEGASTDTQYF

j_call: TRBJ1-4
v_call: TRBV2
clone_size: NA
d_call: NA
cdr3_nt: TGTGCCAGCATCGAGACAGCAACTAATGAAAAACTGTTTTTT
cdr3_aa: CASIETATNEKLFF

j_call: TRBJ2-7
v_call: TRBV5-1
clone_size: few
d_call: TRBD1
cdr3_nt: TGCGCCAGCAGCCACGGGCAGGGGGCTGTCGAGCAGTACTTC
cdr3_aa: CASSHGQGAVEQYF

j_call: TRBJ2-1
v_call: TRBV15
clone_size: few
d_call: TRBD2
cdr3_nt: TGTGCCACCAGTTTAGCGGGAGAATACAATGAGCAGTTCTTC
cdr3_aa: CATSLAGEYNEQFF

j_call: TRBJ2-3
v_call: TRBV20-1
clone_size: NA
d_call: TRBD2
cdr3_nt: TGCAGTGCTGGTGCTAGCGGTTATGCCACAGATACGCAGTATTTT
cdr3_aa: CSAGASGYATDTQYF

j_call: TRBJ2-5
v_call: TRBV7-6
clone_size: NA
d_call: NA
cdr3_nt: TGTGTCAGCAGCTTAAAAATGGGGGAGACCCAGTACTTC
cdr3_aa: CVSSLKMGETQYF

j_call: TRBJ2-2
v_call: TRBV7-9
clone_size: NA
d_call: NA
cdr3_nt: TGTGCCAGCAGCTTGTTTGAGGAGCTGTTTTTT
cdr3_aa: CASSLFEELFF

j_call: TRBJ2-7
v_call: TRBV5-1
clone_size: NA
d_call: TRBD1
cdr3_nt: TGCGCCAGCAGCTCAGGACAGGGGGTGGACGAGCAGTACTTC
cdr3_aa: CASSSGQGVDEQYF

j_call: TRBJ2-3
v_call: TRBV6-6
clone_size: many
d_call: TRBD1
cdr3_nt: TGTGCCAGCAGTCGCGGGACAGGGGGCTTCACAGATACGCAGTATTTT
cdr3_aa: CASSRGTGGFTDTQYF

j_call: TRBJ2-3
v_call: TRBV10-3
clone_size: NA
d_call: TRBD1
cdr3_nt: TGTGCCATCAGACCAGACAGGGGGGACGCAGATACGCAGTATTTT
cdr3_aa: CAIRPDRGDADTQYF

j_call: TRBJ2-1
v_call: TRBV5-1
clone_size: few
d_call: TRBD2
cdr3_nt: TGCGCCAGCAGCTACCCGGCGGGGGGGGCCGGATACAATGAGCAGTTCTTC
cdr3_aa: CASSYPAGGAGYNEQFF

j_call: TRBJ2-1
v_call: TRBV6-1
clone_size: NA
d_call: NA
cdr3_nt: TGTGCCAGCACGTCGACCGTGGGACGGTACAATGAGCAGTTCTTC
cdr3_aa: CASTSTVGRYNEQFF

j_call: TRBJ2-5
v_call: TRBV7-3
clone_size: few
d_call: NA
cdr3_nt: TGTGCCAGCAGCTCGGGACACCAAGAGACCCAGTACTTC
cdr3_aa: CASSSGHQETQYF

j_call: TRBJ1-1
v_call: TRBV20-1
clone_size: NA
d_call: NA
cdr3_nt: TGCAGTGCACCCCGACAGGCCACTGAAGCTTTCTTT
cdr3_aa: CSAPRQATEAFF

j_call: TRBJ2-1
v_call: TRBV20-1
clone_size: NA
d_call: TRBD2
cdr3_nt: TGCAGTGCTAGTTTCCCTAGCGGGCTGAATGAGCAGTTCTTC
cdr3_aa: CSASFPSGLNEQFF

j_call: TRBJ2-7
v_call: TRBV6-6
clone_size: few
d_call: NA
cdr3_nt: TGTGCCAGCAGTTGGTTGGGGGAATCCTACGAAGGGCAGTACTTC
cdr3_aa: CASSWLGESYEGQYF

j_call: TRBJ2-1
v_call: TRBV28
clone_size: NA
d_call: TRBD2
cdr3_nt: TGTGCCAGCAGTTTAGGGGCTAGCGGGACCGATGAGCAGTTCTTC
cdr3_aa: CASSLGASGTDEQFF

j_call: TRBJ2-4
v_call: TRBV20-1
clone_size: few
d_call: NA
cdr3_nt: TGCAGTGCTAGAACCGGTGAGCTAGCCAAAAACATTCAGTACTTC
cdr3_aa: CSARTGELAKNIQYF

j_call: TRBJ1-2
v_call: TRBV6-5
clone_size: NA
d_call: TRBD1
cdr3_nt: TGTGCCAGCAGTTACGATAACAGGGGGGGCTACACCTTC
cdr3_aa: CASSYDNRGGYTF

j_call: TRBJ2-1
v_call: TRBV5-1
clone_size: NA
d_call: NA
cdr3_nt: TGCGCCAGCAGTACAACGGACTTTGCTCGGGAGTTCTTC
cdr3_aa: CASSTTDFAREFF

j_call: TRBJ2-1
v_call: TRBV4-2
clone_size: once
d_call: NA
cdr3_nt: TGTGCCAGCAGCCAAGAGAGGGGACTTCCCAACTACAATGAGCAGTTCTTC
cdr3_aa: CASSQERGLPNYNEQFF

j_call: TRBJ2-7
v_call: TRBV19
clone_size: NA
d_call: TRBD2
cdr3_nt: TGTGCCAGTAGTATCGGTAGCGGGAGTTACGAGCAGTACTTC
cdr3_aa: CASSIGSGSYEQYF

j_call: TRBJ1-2
v_call: TRBV9
clone_size: NA
d_call: NA
cdr3_nt: TGTGCCAGCAGCGTAGCCGGCGGTAACTATGGCTACACCTTC
cdr3_aa: CASSVAGGNYGYTF

j_call: TRBJ1-5
v_call: TRBV6-5
clone_size: NA
d_call: TRBD1
cdr3_nt: TGTGCCAGCAGGGCAGGGGGAAATCAGCCCCAGCATTTT
cdr3_aa: CASRAGGNQPQHF

j_call: TRBJ2-2
v_call: TRBV11-1
clone_size: NA
d_call: NA
cdr3_nt: TGTGCCAGCAGCTCGGACTGGGGCACCGGGGAGCTGTTTTTT
cdr3_aa: CASSSDWGTGELFF

j_call: TRBJ1-5
v_call: TRBV12-3/TRBV12-4
clone_size: NA
d_call: TRBD1
cdr3_nt: TGTGCCAGCACCTCAACAGGGGGCCAGGGTCAGCCCCAGCATTTT
cdr3_aa: CASTSTGGQGQPQHF

j_call: TRBJ2-3
v_call: TRBV6-5
clone_size: NA
d_call: NA
cdr3_nt: TGTGCCAGCAGTTACCGCGGGGTGGGAAGCACAGATACGCAGTATTTT
cdr3_aa: CASSYRGVGSTDTQYF

j_call: TRBJ1-6
v_call: TRBV12-3/TRBV12-4
clone_size: NA
d_call: NA
cdr3_nt: TGTGCCAGCAGCGGACTTGCAAATTCACCCCTCCACTTT
cdr3_aa: CASSGLANSPLHF

j_call: TRBJ2-3
v_call: TRBV6-5
clone_size: few
d_call: TRBD1
cdr3_nt: TGTGCCAGCAGTTACGGGAGACAGGGTCCAGATACGCAGTATTTT
cdr3_aa: CASSYGRQGPDTQYF

j_call: TRBJ2-1
v_call: TRBV11-2
clone_size: NA
d_call: TRBD2
cdr3_nt: TGTGCCAGCACCCCTTTTAAGACTAGCGGGAGTTTTGTGCAGTTCTTC
cdr3_aa: CASTPFKTSGSFVQFF

j_call: TRBJ2-5
v_call: TRBV20-1
clone_size: NA
d_call: NA
cdr3_nt: TGCAGTGCTCCCGCGGGGCAGCAAGAGACCCAGTACTTC
cdr3_aa: CSAPAGQQETQYF

j_call: TRBJ2-7
v_call: TRBV3-1
clone_size: few
d_call: TRBD2
cdr3_nt: TGTGCCAGCAGCTTTCATAGCCCCACTAGCGTCTACGAGCAGTACTTC
cdr3_aa: CASSFHSPTSVYEQYF

j_call: TRBJ2-1
v_call: TRBV6-2/TRBV6-3
clone_size: NA
d_call: TRBD2
cdr3_nt: TGTGCCAGCAAAGTGGCGGGACTAGCGGGGTCTGAGCAGTTCTTC
cdr3_aa: CASKVAGLAGSEQFF

j_call: TRBJ2-7
v_call: TRBV3-1
clone_size: NA
d_call: NA
cdr3_nt: TGTGCCAGCCCCCGCGGAGCCTACGAGCAGTACTTC
cdr3_aa: CASPRGAYEQYF

j_call: TRBJ1-5
v_call: TRBV12-3/TRBV12-4
clone_size: once
d_call: NA
cdr3_nt: TGTGCCAGCAGTTTAGCGCTTGAACGGACGGGGCAGCCCCAGCATTTT
cdr3_aa: CASSLALERTGQPQHF

j_call: TRBJ2-7
v_call: TRBV6-1
clone_size: NA
d_call: TRBD2
cdr3_nt: TGTGCCAGCAGTAAGGGAGGGACCTTGGGGGAGCAGTACTTC
cdr3_aa: CASSKGGTLGEQYF

j_call: TRBJ2-7
v_call: TRBV7-2
clone_size: NA
d_call: NA
cdr3_nt: TGTGCCAGCAGGCCGTCTAGGGACGTACTAAGCTCCTACGAGCAGTACTTC
cdr3_aa: CASRPSRDVLSSYEQYF